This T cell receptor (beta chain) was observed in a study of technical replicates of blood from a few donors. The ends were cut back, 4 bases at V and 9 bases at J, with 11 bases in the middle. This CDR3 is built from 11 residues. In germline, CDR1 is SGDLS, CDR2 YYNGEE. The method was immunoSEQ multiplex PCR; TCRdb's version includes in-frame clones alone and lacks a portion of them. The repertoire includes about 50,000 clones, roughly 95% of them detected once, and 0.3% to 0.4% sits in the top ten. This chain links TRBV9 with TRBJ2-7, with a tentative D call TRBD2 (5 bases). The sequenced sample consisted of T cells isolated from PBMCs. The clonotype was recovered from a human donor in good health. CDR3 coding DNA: TGTGCCAGCAGCCTCGACTATAGGCAGTACTTC. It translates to CASSLDYRQYF.